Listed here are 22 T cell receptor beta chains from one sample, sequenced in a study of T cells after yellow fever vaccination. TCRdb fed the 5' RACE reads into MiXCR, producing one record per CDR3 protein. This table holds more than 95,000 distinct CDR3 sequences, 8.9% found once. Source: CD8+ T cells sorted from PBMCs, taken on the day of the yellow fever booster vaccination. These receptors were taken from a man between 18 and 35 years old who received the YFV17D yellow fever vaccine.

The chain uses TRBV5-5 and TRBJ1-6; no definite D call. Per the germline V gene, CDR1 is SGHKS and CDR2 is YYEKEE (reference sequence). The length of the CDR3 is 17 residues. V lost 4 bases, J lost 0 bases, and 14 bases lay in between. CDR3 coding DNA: TGTGCCAGCAGCATACGTCATTGGAGCTCCTATAATTCACCCCTCCACTTT. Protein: CASSIRHWSSYNSPLHF. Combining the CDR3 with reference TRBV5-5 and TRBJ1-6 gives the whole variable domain DAGVTQSPTHLIKTRGQQVTLRCSPISGHKSVSWYQQVLGQGPQFIFQYYEKEERGRGNFPDRFSARQFPNYSSELNVNALLLGDSALYLCASSIRHWSSYNSPLHFGNGTRLTVT.

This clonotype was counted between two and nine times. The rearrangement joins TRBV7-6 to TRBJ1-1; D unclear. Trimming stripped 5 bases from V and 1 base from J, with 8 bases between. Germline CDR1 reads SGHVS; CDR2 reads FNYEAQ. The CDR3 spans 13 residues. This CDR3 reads CASSRLTNTEAFF. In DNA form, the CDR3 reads TGTGCCAGCAGCCGACTAACGAACACTGAAGCTTTCTTT.

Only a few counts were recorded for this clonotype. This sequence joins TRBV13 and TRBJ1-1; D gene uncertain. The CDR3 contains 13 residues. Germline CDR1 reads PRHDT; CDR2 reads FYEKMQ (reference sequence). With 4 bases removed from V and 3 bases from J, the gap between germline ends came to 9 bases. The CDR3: CASSSSEDTEAFF. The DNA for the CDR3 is TGTGCCAGCAGCTCCTCTGAGGACACTGAAGCTTTCTTT.

The CDR3 DNA sequence: TGTGCCAGCAGTAGGACTGAGATGAACACTGAAGCTTTCTTT. Amino acids: CASSRTEMNTEAFF. The rearrangement links TRBV9 to TRBJ1-1, with D unresolved. The V and J ends lost 5 bases and 0 bases respectively, with 11 bases between them. The CDR3 runs to 14 residues. The germline CDR1 and CDR2 sequences are SGDLS and YYNGEE.

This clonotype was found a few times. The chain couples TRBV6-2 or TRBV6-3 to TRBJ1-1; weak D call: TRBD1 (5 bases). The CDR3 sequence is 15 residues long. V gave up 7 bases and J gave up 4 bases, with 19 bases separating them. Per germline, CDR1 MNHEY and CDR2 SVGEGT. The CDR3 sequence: CASIPQVLSSTEAFF. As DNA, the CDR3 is TGTGCCAGCATTCCACAGGTCCTTAGTAGCACTGAAGCTTTCTTT.

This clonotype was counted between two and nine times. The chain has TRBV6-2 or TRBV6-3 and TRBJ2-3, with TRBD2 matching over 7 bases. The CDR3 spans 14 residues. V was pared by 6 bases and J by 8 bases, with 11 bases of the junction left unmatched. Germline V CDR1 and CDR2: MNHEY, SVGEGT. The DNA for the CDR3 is TGTGCCAGCAGAAAAGTAGGAGGGGAGGGTACGCAGTATTTT. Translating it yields CASRKVGGEGTQYF.

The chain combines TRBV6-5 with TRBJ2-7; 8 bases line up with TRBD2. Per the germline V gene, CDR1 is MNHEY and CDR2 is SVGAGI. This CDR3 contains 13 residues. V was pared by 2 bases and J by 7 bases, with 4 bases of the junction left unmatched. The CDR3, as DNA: TGTGCCAGCAGTTACCGGGAGGGGCGAGAGCAGTACTTC. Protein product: CASSYREGREQYF.

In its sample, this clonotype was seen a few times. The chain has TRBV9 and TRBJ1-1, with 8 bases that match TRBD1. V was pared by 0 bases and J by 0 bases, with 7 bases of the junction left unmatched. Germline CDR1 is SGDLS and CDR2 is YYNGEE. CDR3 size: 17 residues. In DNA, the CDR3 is TGTGCCAGCAGCGTAGGGATGGACAGGGCCTTGAACACTGAAGCTTTCTTT. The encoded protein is CASSVGMDRALNTEAFF. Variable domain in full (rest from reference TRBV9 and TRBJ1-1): DSGVTQTPKHLITATGQRVTLRCSPRSGDLSVYWYQQSLDQGLQFLIQYYNGEERAKGNILERFSAQQFPDLHSELNLSSLELGDSALYFCASSVGMDRALNTEAFFGQGTRLTVV.

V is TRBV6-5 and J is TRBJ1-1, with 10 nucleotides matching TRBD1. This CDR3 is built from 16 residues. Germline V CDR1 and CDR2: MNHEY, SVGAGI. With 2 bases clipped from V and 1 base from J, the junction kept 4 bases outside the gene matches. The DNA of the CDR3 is TGTGCCAGCAGTTACCCAGGACAGGGGGGGAACACTGAAGCTTTCTTT. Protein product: CASSYPGQGGNTEAFF.

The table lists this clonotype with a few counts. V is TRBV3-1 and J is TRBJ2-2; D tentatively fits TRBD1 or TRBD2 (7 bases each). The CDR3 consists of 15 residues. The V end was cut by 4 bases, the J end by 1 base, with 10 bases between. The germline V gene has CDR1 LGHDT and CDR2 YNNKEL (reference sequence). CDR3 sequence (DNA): TGTGCCAGCAGCCCCAGGGGGGGGAACACCGGGGAGCTGTTTTTT. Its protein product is CASSPRGGNTGELFF.

The CDR3 bases are TGCGCCAGCAGCCAAGCCCCACAAAGACTAGCGGGGGACTCCTACAATGAGCAGTTCTTC. As protein: CASSQAPQRLAGDSYNEQFF. The chain carries TRBV4-3 and TRBJ2-1, with 12 bases lining up with TRBD2. V was clipped by 1 base and J by 0 bases; unmatched bases: 10. Per germline, CDR1 LGHNA and CDR2 YSLEER. The CDR3 loop spans 20 amino acids.

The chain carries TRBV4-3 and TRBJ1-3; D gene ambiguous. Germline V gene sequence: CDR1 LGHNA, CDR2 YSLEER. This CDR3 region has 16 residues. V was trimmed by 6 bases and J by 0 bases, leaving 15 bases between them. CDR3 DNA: TGCGCCAGCAGTCAGTTCGCCGGGGACTCTGGAAACACCATATATTTT. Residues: CASSQFAGDSGNTIYF.

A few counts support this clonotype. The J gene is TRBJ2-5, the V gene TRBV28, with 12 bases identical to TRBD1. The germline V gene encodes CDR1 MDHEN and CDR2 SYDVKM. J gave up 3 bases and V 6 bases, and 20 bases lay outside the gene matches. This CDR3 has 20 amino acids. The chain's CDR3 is CASSTQEPPGQGAEKETQYF. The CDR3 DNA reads TGTGCCAGCAGCACACAAGAACCGCCGGGACAGGGGGCCGAGAAAGAGACCCAGTACTTC.

The chain's CDR3 is CASGFHGGLTDTQYF. In DNA, the CDR3 is TGTGCTAGTGGTTTTCACGGGGGGCTCACAGATACGCAGTATTTT. The rearrangement joins TRBV12-5 to TRBJ2-3; a possible D gene is TRBD2 (7 bases). The V gene lost 3 bases and the J gene lost 2 bases, with 12 bases spanning the gap. This CDR3 has 15 residues. Germline V gives CDR1 LGHNT, CDR2 FRNRAP.

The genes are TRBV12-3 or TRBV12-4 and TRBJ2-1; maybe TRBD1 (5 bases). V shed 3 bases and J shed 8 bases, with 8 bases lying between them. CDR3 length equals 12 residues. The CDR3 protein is CASSFDSDEQFF. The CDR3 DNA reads TGTGCCAGCAGTTTTGACAGCGATGAGCAGTTCTTC.

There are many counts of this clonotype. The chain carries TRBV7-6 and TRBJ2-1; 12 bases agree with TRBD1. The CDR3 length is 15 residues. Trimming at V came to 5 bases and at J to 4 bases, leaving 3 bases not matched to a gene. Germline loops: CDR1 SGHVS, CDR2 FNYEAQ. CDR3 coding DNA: TGTGCCAGCAGCCAGGGACAGGGGGCGTACAATGAGCAGTTCTTC. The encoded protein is CASSQGQGAYNEQFF. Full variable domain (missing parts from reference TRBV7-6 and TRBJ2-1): GAGVSQSPRYKVTKRGQDVALRCDPISGHVSLYWYRQALGQGPEFLTYFNYEAQQDKSGLPNDRFSAERPEGSISTLTIQRTEQRDSAMYRCASSQGQGAYNEQFFGPGTRLTVL.

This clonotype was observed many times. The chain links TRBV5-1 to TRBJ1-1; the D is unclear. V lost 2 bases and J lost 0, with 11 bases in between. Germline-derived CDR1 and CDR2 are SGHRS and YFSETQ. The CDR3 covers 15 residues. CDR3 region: CASSFAESMNTEAFF. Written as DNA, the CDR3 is TGCGCCAGCAGCTTTGCGGAAAGCATGAACACTGAAGCTTTCTTT.

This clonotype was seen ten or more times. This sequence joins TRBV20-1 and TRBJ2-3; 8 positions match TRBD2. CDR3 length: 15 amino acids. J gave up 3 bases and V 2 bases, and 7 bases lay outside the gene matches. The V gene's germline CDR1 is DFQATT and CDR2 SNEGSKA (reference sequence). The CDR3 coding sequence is TGCAGTGCTAGACCTACACGGGAGGGGACAGATACGCAGTATTTT. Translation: CSARPTREGTDTQYF.

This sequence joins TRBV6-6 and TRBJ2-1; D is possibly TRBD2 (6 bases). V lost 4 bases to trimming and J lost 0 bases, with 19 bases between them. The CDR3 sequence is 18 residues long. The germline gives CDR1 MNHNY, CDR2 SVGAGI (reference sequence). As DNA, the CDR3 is TGTGCCAGCAGTTTCACCGGGACTGCGACGAGCTCCTACAATGAGCAGTTCTTC. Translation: CASSFTGTATSSYNEQFF.

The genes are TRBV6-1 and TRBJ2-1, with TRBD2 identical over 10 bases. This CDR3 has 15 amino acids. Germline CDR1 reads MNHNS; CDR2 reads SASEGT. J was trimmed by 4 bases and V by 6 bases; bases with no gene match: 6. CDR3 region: CASRGPSGGYNEQFF. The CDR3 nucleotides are TGTGCCAGCAGGGGACCTAGCGGGGGTTACAATGAGCAGTTCTTC.

CDR3 in amino acids: CAWSVLINTEAFF. The CDR3 region has the DNA TGTGCCTGGAGTGTACTCATTAACACTGAAGCTTTCTTT. This chain links TRBV30 with TRBJ1-1; D uncertain. The ends were cut back, 0 bases at V and 2 bases at J, with 7 bases in the middle. CDR3 length: 13 residues. Per germline, CDR1 GTSNPN and CDR2 SVGIG (reference sequence).

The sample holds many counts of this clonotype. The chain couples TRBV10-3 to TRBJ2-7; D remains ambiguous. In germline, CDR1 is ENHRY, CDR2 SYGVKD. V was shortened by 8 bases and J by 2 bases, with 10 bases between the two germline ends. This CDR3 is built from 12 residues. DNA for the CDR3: TGTGCCATCTCTCCCTACACCTACGAGCAGTACTTC. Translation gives CAISPYTYEQYF.